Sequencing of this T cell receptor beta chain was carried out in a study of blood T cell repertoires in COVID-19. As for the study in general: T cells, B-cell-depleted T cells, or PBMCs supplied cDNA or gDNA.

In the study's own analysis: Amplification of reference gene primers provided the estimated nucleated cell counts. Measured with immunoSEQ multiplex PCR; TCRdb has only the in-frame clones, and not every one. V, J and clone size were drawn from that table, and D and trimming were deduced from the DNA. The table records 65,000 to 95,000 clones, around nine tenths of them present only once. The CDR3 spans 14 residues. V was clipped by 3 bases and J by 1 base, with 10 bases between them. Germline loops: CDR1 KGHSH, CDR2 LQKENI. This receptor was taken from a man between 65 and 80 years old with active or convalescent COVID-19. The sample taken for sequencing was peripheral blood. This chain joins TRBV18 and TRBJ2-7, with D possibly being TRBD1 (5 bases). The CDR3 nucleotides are TGTGCCAGCTCACCCACAGGTTTTTCCTACGAGCAGTACTTC. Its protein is CASSPTGFSYEQYF.